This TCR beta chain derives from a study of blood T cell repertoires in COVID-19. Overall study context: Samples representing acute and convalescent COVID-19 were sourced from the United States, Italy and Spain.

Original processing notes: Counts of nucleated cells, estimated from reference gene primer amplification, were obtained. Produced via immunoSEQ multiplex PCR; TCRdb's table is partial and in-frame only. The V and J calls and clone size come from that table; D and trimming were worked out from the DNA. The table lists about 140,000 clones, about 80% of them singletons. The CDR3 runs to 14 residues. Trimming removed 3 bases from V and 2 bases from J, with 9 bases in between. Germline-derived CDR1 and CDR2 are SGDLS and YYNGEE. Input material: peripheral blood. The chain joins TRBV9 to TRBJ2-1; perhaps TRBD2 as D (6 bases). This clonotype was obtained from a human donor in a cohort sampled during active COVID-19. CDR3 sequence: CASSAGVTYNEQFF. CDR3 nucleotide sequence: TGTGCCAGCAGCGCGGGGGTTACCTACAATGAGCAGTTCTTC.